This is a list of T cell receptor beta chains from one sample in a study of blood T cells in healthy people across ages. One entry per CDR3 protein, called by TCRdb with MiXCR from the 5' RACE reads. The table has roughly 1.9 million distinct CDR3 sequences, about 39% seen once. Sequenced sample: blood. The receptors derive from a human donor in good health. CDR3s include the opening cysteine and the closing phenylalanine or tryptophan. A D gene is named only where the DNA matches it firmly. Not every row has a clone size; where given, it reads once, few, many or a size class.

>TRBD1|NA|TRBJ1-2|13|TRBV4-1
TGCGCCAGCAGCCCTCACCAGACAGGGTCGAACACCTTC
CASSPHQTGSNTF
>NA|NA|TRBJ1-1|14|TRBV12-3/TRBV12-4
TGTGCCGGCAGTTTTACGGGATGGGTTTCTGAAGCTTTCTTT
CAGSFTGWVSEAFF
>NA|NA|TRBJ2-7|15|TRBV27
TGTGCCAGCAGTTGGACGGCCAGTGGATCCTACGAGCAGTACTTC
CASSWTASGSYEQYF
>NA|NA|TRBJ2-7|14|TRBV4-1
TGCGCCAGCAGCCAAGTCACACAGGTTCGGGAGCAGTACTTC
CASSQVTQVREQYF
>NA|few|TRBJ2-3|16|TRBV7-9
TGTGCCAGCAGCTTAAAAGGGGACCCCGAGGGAGATACGCAGTATTTT
CASSLKGDPEGDTQYF
>NA|NA|TRBJ2-5|15|TRBV7-9
TGTGCCAGCAGCTTGGTGGGTCCGTTGGGTGAGACCCAGTACTTC
CASSLVGPLGETQYF
>TRBD1|few|TRBJ2-2|15|TRBV3-1
TGTGCCAGCAGCCAGGAACCACAGGGGCCGGGGGAGCTGTTTTTT
CASSQEPQGPGELFF
>NA|NA|TRBJ2-2|13|TRBV12-3/TRBV12-4
TGTGCCAGCAGTAACGTTTTGAGAGAAGAGCTGTTTTTT
CASSNVLREELFF
>NA|NA|TRBJ1-2|14|TRBV11-1
TGTGCCAGCAGCTTAGATAACAGCTTGGAAGGCTACACCTTC
CASSLDNSLEGYTF
>NA|NA|TRBJ2-1|15|TRBV27
TGTGCCAGCAGTTTGATGGGATTTTCCCACAATGAGCAGTTCTTC
CASSLMGFSHNEQFF
>TRBD2|NA|TRBJ2-3|16|TRBV7-8
TGTGCCAGCAGTGGACTAGCGGGGGCCAGCACAGATACGCAGTATTTT
CASSGLAGASTDTQYF
>TRBD1|once|TRBJ1-1|14|TRBV5-1
TGCGCCAGCAGCTCCCGACAGGGGTCGGCTGAAGCTTTCTTT
CASSSRQGSAEAFF
>NA|NA|TRBJ1-1|15|TRBV5-1
TGCGCCAGCAGCTTGCCTCCTGCTATGGGCACTGAAGCTTTCTTT
CASSLPPAMGTEAFF
>NA|NA|TRBJ2-3|13|TRBV29-1
TGCAGCGCAAACAGCTTTAGCACAGATACGCAGTATTTT
CSANSFSTDTQYF
>TRBD2|NA|TRBJ2-5|17|TRBV4-2
TGTGCCAGCAGCCAACAATCTGGTTTAGCGGGGGTGGAGACCCAGTACTTC
CASSQQSGLAGVETQYF
>NA|NA|TRBJ1-5|13|TRBV20-1
TGCAGTGCTAGTAACAGTCTCAATCAGCCCCAGCATTTT
CSASNSLNQPQHF
>TRBD1|few|TRBJ1-2|14|TRBV6-6
TGTGCCAGCAGTACCGGGACAGGGGAGCAGGGCTACACCTTC
CASSTGTGEQGYTF
>NA|few|TRBJ2-1|14|TRBV29-1
TGCAGCGTTGAAGATCTTCCTGGGGGGAATGAGCAGTTCTTC
CSVEDLPGGNEQFF
>NA|NA|TRBJ1-5|18|TRBV19
TGTGCCAGTAGTATACCGTTGAGGGGGGGACGGGGCAATCAGCCCCAGCATTTT
CASSIPLRGGRGNQPQHF
>TRBD2|NA|TRBJ2-1|15|TRBV9
TGTGTCAGCAGCCTTGGGCTAGCGGGGTACAATGAGCAGTTCTTC
CVSSLGLAGYNEQFF
>NA|NA|TRBJ2-7|12|TRBV6-2/TRBV6-3
TGTGCCAGCAGTTACGAACCCTACGAGCAGTACTTC
CASSYEPYEQYF
>NA|few|TRBJ2-7|14|TRBV4-2
TGTGCCAGCAGCCAAACCGGGGGGCCCTACGAGCAGTACTTC
CASSQTGGPYEQYF